This T cell receptor (beta chain) was recovered during a study of memory CD4+ T cells and cytomegalovirus serostatus. Study processing details: Out-of-frame sequences were removed, leaving 2,204,828 distinct TCRbeta sequences. Profiling relied on immunoSEQ multiplex PCR, and the TCRdb table lists in-frame clones only, not all of them. D and trimming come from the DNA, and the V and J calls and clone size come from that table. The sample includes roughly 45,000 clones, 65% to 85% of them seen just once. The sort gate was single viable CD3+CD4+CD8-CD45RO+ cells for memory CD4+ T cells. CMV serostatus came from serum IgG against pp150, pp28, p38, p52. Specimen: memory CD4+ T cells from blood. The source is an adult in good health and CMV-seronegative.

CDR3 region: CASKTPQANYGYTF. In nucleotides, the CDR3 is TGTGCCAGCAAGACGCCGCAGGCCAACTATGGCTACACCTTC. The chain carries TRBV5-6 and TRBJ1-2; D ambiguous. V was clipped by 6 bases and J by 2 bases, with 14 bases between them. Per germline, CDR1 SGHDT and CDR2 YYEEEE. The CDR3 consists of 14 residues.